A single sample gave rise to the 15 T cell receptor beta chains below, sequenced in a study of blood T cells in healthy people across ages. A second PCR, run for roughly 7 to 12 cycles, used a sample-barcoded 5' primer plus a J-beta primer mix. TCRdb used MiXCR to reprocess the 5' RACE reads, holding one entry per CDR3 protein. The table shows 710,000 or so distinct CDR3 sequences, with 22% occurring only once. The material sequenced was blood. The receptor source for this set is a man between 65 and 79 years old in good health.

This clonotype was seen only a few times. This chain joins TRBV7-9 and TRBJ2-1, with TRBD2 identical over 7 bases. This CDR3 contains 15 residues. Germline loops: CDR1 SEHNR, CDR2 FQNEAQ (reference sequence). The ends lost 0 bases at V and 5 bases at J; junction bases unmatched: 4. The CDR3 DNA reads as TGTGCCAGCAGCTTAGCGACTAGCCCAGACAATGAGCAGTTCTTC. Amino acid sequence: CASSLATSPDNEQFF.

V is TRBV6-5 and J is TRBJ1-2; D perhaps matches TRBD1 (5 bases). The CDR3 is 13 amino acids. Trimming removed 2 bases at V and 8 bases at J, with 12 bases between. The germline gives CDR1 MNHEY, CDR2 SVGAGI. The CDR3 protein is CASSYVAGRGYTF. CDR3 nucleotide sequence: TGTGCCAGCAGTTACGTCGCAGGGAGAGGCTACACCTTC.

The V call is TRBV20-1, the J call TRBJ1-3, with D unresolved. Trimming shortened V by 1 base and J by 2 bases, and 3 bases separated the two germline ends. This CDR3 has 12 amino acids. Germline V gives CDR1 DFQATT, CDR2 SNEGSKA (reference sequence). As DNA, the CDR3 is TGCAGTGCTAGAGCTCCTGGAAACACCATATATTTT. It specifies CSARAPGNTIYF.

V and J are TRBV7-6 and TRBJ1-6; no definite D call. V lost 3 bases and J 9 bases, leaving 9 bases between the germline ends. The CDR3 has 13 residues. CDR1 and CDR2 from the germline V gene are SGHVS and FNYEAQ. The CDR3 coding sequence is TGTGCCAGCAGCTTGTCATCGGGTTCACCCCTCCACTTT. The encoded protein is CASSLSSGSPLHF.

This clonotype was observed a single time. The chain employs TRBV12-3 or TRBV12-4 and TRBJ1-6; D gene uncertain. Trimming cost V 6 bases and J 6 bases, with 15 bases left between them. The CDR3 is 15 residues long. DNA of the CDR3: TGTGCCAGCAGCCCGGACGGCAAAACTAATTCACCCCTCCACTTT. The encoded protein is CASSPDGKTNSPLHF.

The chain has TRBV4-2 and TRBJ1-1; the D is unclear. Germline values: CDR1 LGHNA, CDR2 YNFKEQ. Trimming took off 4 bases at V and 1 base at J, with 13 bases between the two ends. This CDR3 region has 15 residues. The CDR3 loop reads CASSPLGQRNTEAFF. In DNA, the CDR3 is TGTGCCAGCAGCCCCCTAGGGCAGAGGAACACTGAAGCTTTCTTT.

In DNA form, the CDR3 reads TGTGCCATCAGCCCCTCGGATCCGGACAGGGGGGGCAATCAGCCCCAGCATTTT. Translation gives CAISPSDPDRGGNQPQHF. The chain is built from TRBV10-3 and TRBJ1-5; 10 positions agree with TRBD1. V lost 6 bases, J lost 2 bases, and 13 bases stayed unmatched. Looked up from germline, CDR1 is ENHRY and CDR2 is SYGVKD. The CDR3 runs 18 residues.

This sequence joins TRBV20-1 and TRBJ2-7; maybe TRBD2 (5 bases). Deletions cut 5 bases from V and 1 base from J, with 12 bases between. The CDR3 sequence is 13 residues long. Germline V gene lookup returns CDR1 DFQATT and CDR2 SNEGSKA (reference sequence). In nucleotides, the CDR3 is TGCAGTGCTGATAAGGACTCATCCTACGAGCAGTACTTC. Its protein product is CSADKDSSYEQYF.

Many counts were recorded for this clonotype. The chain links TRBV20-1 to TRBJ1-1; D is perhaps TRBD1 (5 bases). V lost 6 bases to trimming and J lost 1 base, with 18 bases between them. The CDR3 totals 15 residues. In germline, CDR1 is DFQATT, CDR2 SNEGSKA (reference sequence). CDR3 loop: CSARRQGRANTEAFF. The CDR3 DNA reads TGCAGTGCAAGACGTCAGGGCAGGGCGAACACTGAAGCTTTCTTT.

The chain recombines TRBV4-1 with TRBJ2-5, with unresolved D. Germline CDR1 is MGHRA and CDR2 is YSYEKL. The CDR3 consists of 16 residues. The ends were cut back, 0 bases at V and 2 bases at J, with 13 bases in the middle. The CDR3 protein is CASSQERSPPQETQYF. The CDR3 DNA is TGCGCCAGCAGCCAAGAGAGGTCCCCCCCACAAGAGACCCAGTACTTC.

This clonotype showed up just a few times. The J gene is TRBJ1-2, the V gene TRBV12-3 or TRBV12-4; 12 bases agree with TRBD1. The J segment lost 4 bases and the V segment lost 1 base, leaving 13 bases of the junction unmatched. The CDR3 has 19 amino acids. CDR3 protein: CASSLVLGTGGPRAYGYTF. Here the CDR3 DNA reads TGTGCCAGCAGTTTAGTGCTTGGGACAGGGGGCCCCCGCGCCTATGGCTACACCTTC.

A few counts support this clonotype. This chain links TRBV10-3 with TRBJ2-1, with D possibly matching TRBD2 (6 bases). The V end was cut by 4 bases, the J end by 1 base, with 11 bases between. Germline values: CDR1 ENHRY, CDR2 SYGVKD. The CDR3 covers 15 residues. CDR3 DNA: TGTGCCATCAGTGCTGGAGGGTTTTCCTACAATGAGCAGTTCTTC. It encodes CAISAGGFSYNEQFF.

The rearrangement uses TRBV19 and TRBJ1-2; TRBD1 is a possible D gene (5 bases). The CDR3 spans 14 residues. Germline V lookup: CDR1 LNHDA, CDR2 SQIVND (reference sequence). The V end lost 4 bases, the J end lost 0 bases, and 9 bases lay between the germline ends. Written as DNA, the CDR3 is TGTGCCAGTAGTACACACAGGACTAACTATGGCTACACCTTC. Its translation: CASSTHRTNYGYTF. The whole variable domain, remainder taken from reference TRBV19 and TRBJ1-2, is DGGITQSPKYLFRKEGQNVTLSCEQNLNHDAMYWYRQDPGQGLRLIYYSQIVNDFQKGDIAEGYSVSREKKESFPLTVTSAQKNPTAFYLCASSTHRTNYGYTFGSGTRLTVV.

This clonotype appeared many times. The rearrangement joins TRBV5-1 to TRBJ2-1, with 13 bases identical to TRBD2. Germline V gene lookup returns CDR1 SGHRS and CDR2 YFSETQ. V shed 4 bases, J shed 4 bases, and the junction held 5 bases outside the gene matches. The CDR3 is 16 residues long. CDR3 sequence (DNA): TGCGCCAGCAGCGTAATACTAGCGGGGGGGTACAATGAGCAGTTCTTC. It specifies CASSVILAGGYNEQFF.

This clonotype came up a few times. This chain joins TRBV2 and TRBJ1-1; D gene uncertain. Germline values: CDR1 SNHLY, CDR2 FYNNEI. CDR3 length equals 14 residues. Trimming left V 7 bases short and J 2 bases short, with 14 bases between. Here the CDR3 reads CASIQRSQNTEAFF. As DNA, the CDR3 is TGTGCCAGCATCCAGCGGTCTCAAAACACTGAAGCTTTCTTT.